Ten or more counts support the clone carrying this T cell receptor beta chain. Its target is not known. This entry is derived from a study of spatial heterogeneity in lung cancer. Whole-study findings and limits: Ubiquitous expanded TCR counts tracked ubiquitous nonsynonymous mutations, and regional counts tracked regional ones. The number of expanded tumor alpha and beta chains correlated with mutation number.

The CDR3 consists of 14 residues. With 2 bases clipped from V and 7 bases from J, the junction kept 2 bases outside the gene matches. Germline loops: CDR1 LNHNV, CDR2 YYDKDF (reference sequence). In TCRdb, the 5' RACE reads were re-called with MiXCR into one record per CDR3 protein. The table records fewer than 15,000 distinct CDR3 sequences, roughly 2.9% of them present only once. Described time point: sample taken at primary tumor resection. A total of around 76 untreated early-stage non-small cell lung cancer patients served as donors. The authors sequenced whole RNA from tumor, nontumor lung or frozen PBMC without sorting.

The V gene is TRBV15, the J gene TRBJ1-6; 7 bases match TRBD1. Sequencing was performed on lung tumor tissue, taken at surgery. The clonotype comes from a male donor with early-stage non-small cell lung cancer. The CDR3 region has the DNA TGTGCCACCAGCAGAAGAGGGGGCAATTCACCCCTCCACTTT. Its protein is CATSRRGGNSPLHF.